Each of the 29 T cell receptor beta chains below was sequenced from the same sample in a study of T cell responses to AZD1222 COVID-19 vaccine. TCRdb's copy holds only in-frame clones and misses some; the assay was immunoSEQ multiplex PCR. The sample has under 150,000 clones, 80% to 90% seen once; the top ten hold approximately 1.7%. The specimen was peripheral blood, collected on day 0 of AZD1222 vaccination. The receptors here all came from an adult in good health.

The chain recombines TRBV20-1 with TRBJ1-2; 9 bases match TRBD1. Germline V lookup: CDR1 DFQATT, CDR2 SNEGSKA (reference sequence). V lost 3 bases and J lost 6; bases outside the gene matches: 8. This CDR3 region has 14 residues. CDR3 loop: CSASLVDRGHGYTF. CDR3 bases: TGCAGTGCTAGTCTCGTGGACAGGGGTCATGGCTACACCTTC.

V usage is TRBV5-1 and J usage is TRBJ2-2; 12 bases fit TRBD2. With 0 bases clipped from V and 6 bases from J, the junction kept 9 bases outside the gene matches. Germline CDR1 SGHRS, CDR2 YFSETQ. CDR3 length: 18 amino acids. The CDR3 sequence is CASSLDGTSGSGAGELFF. The CDR3 region has the DNA TGCGCCAGCAGCTTGGACGGGACTAGCGGGTCTGGGGCCGGGGAGCTGTTTTTT.

The chain uses TRBV29-1 and TRBJ1-3; no clear D. The CDR3 extends over 13 amino acids. Germline CDR1 reads SQVTM; CDR2 reads ANQGSEA. Trimming removed 2 bases at V and 2 bases at J, with 7 bases between. CDR3 sequence: CSVEWVAGNTIYF. The CDR3 DNA follows: TGCAGCGTTGAATGGGTTGCTGGAAACACCATATATTTT.

There are a few counts of this clone. V gene TRBV4-2 combines with J gene TRBJ2-7, with TRBD2 matching 12 bases. Germline V gene sequence: CDR1 LGHNA, CDR2 YNFKEQ. The V gene end was trimmed by 0 bases and the J gene end by 5 bases; junction bases not matched to a gene: 8. This CDR3 spans 17 amino acids. DNA of the CDR3: TGTGCCAGCAGCCAAGATCTCCGGACTAGCGGGGAAGACGAGCAGTACTTC. It specifies CASSQDLRTSGEDEQYF.

Here the CDR3 reads CASSIQGQETQYF. The DNA for the CDR3 is TGTGCCAGCAGTATACAGGGGCAAGAGACCCAGTACTTC. The chain recombines TRBV27 with TRBJ2-5; 7 nucleotides match TRBD1. Germline V lookup: CDR1 MNHEY, CDR2 SMNVEV (reference sequence). V trimming: 5 bases; J trimming: 2 bases; junction bases outside the gene matches: 2. There are 13 residues in the CDR3.

This chain uses TRBV5-4 with TRBJ2-7, with 9 bases fitting TRBD1. Germline CDR1 and CDR2: SGHNT and YYREEE (reference sequence). With 1 base clipped from V and 4 bases from J, the junction kept 6 bases outside the gene matches. The CDR3 loop spans 15 amino acids. The CDR3: CASSLTGQGRYEQYF. The CDR3 DNA reads TGTGCCAGCAGCTTGACTGGACAGGGGAGATACGAGCAGTACTTC.

A remark on this clone: The same CDR3 can be traced to other DNA sequences in this sample. This rearrangement joins TRBV5-1 to TRBJ2-3, with 7 nucleotides matching TRBD1. There are 14 residues in the CDR3. The J segment lost 4 bases and the V segment lost 0 bases, leaving 2 bases of the junction unmatched. CDR1 and CDR2 (germline): SGHRS, YFSETQ. CDR3 in amino acids: CASSLGQGADTQYF. The CDR3 nucleotides read TGCGCCAGCAGCTTGGGGCAGGGGGCAGATACGCAGTATTTT.

CDR3 coding DNA: TGTGCCAGCAGCTTGGGGGGATTATCCTACGAGCAGTACTTC. Protein sequence: CASSLGGLSYEQYF. This rearrangement joins TRBV5-4 to TRBJ2-7; D not resolved. Germline CDR1 reads SGHNT; CDR2 reads YYREEE (reference sequence). The CDR3 is 14 residues long. V dropped 0 bases and J dropped 1 base, with 8 bases sitting between them.

This chain uses TRBV13 with TRBJ2-2, with D hard to call. V lost 6 bases and J lost 4, with 9 bases in between. CDR1 and CDR2 (germline): PRHDT, FYEKMQ (reference sequence). The length of the CDR3 is 13 residues. In DNA form, the CDR3 reads TGTGCCAGCAGTTTCAGTAGCACCGGGGAGCTGTTTTTT. This codes for CASSFSSTGELFF.

This rearrangement joins TRBV25-1 to TRBJ2-2; 11 bases agree with TRBD1. This CDR3 has 15 residues. Germline V CDR1 and CDR2: MGHDK, SYGVNS. V shed 8 bases, J shed 4 bases, and the junction held 6 bases outside the gene matches. DNA for the CDR3: TGTGCCAGCCGAGGACAGGGGGCACCCACCGGGGAGCTGTTTTTT. It encodes CASRGQGAPTGELFF.

J is TRBJ2-1 and V is TRBV7-3; either TRBD1 or TRBD2 may supply D (5 bases each). Between the trimmed V and J ends, which lost 5 bases and 5 bases, there was a span of 13 bases. The CDR3 is made up of 14 amino acids. The germline V gene encodes CDR1 SGHTA and CDR2 FQGTGA. This CDR3 is CASSKWDGNNEQFF. CDR3 nucleotides: TGTGCCAGCAGCAAATGGGACGGAAACAATGAGCAGTTCTTC.

The V call is TRBV6-5, the J call TRBJ2-1; 9 bases are a match to TRBD2. The germline gives CDR1 MNHEY, CDR2 SVGAGI. The length of the CDR3 is 15 residues. J gave up 7 bases and V 8 bases, and 12 bases lay outside the gene matches. As DNA, the CDR3 is TGTGCCAGCGCTCCCTCCACTAGCGGGCAAAATGAGCAGTTCTTC. It codes for CASAPSTSGQNEQFF.

V and J are TRBV14 and TRBJ2-7, with D unresolved. The CDR3 sequence is 11 residues long. Trimming left V 1 base short and J 7 bases short, with 5 bases between. From germline, CDR1 is SGHDN and CDR2 FVKESK. For the CDR3, the DNA is TGTGCCAGCAGCCAAGGCTTGGAGCAGTACTTC. As protein: CASSQGLEQYF. The full variable domain, completed using reference TRBV14 and TRBJ2-7, is EAGVTQFPSHSVIEKGQTVTLRCDPISGHDNLYWYRRVMGKEIKFLLHFVKESKQDESGMPNNRFLAERTGGTYSTLKVQPAELEDSGVYFCASSQGLEQYFGPGTRLTVT.

This chain uses TRBV7-7 with TRBJ2-2; TRBD2 aligns across 9 bases. V was clipped by 4 bases and J by 6 bases; unmatched bases: 9. Germline CDR1 and CDR2: SSHAT and FNYEAQ (reference sequence). The CDR3 is 16 amino acids. CDR3 DNA sequence: TGTGCCAGCAGCTCTGCGGCGGGGACTAGCTCCGGGGAGCTGTTTTTT. Translation: CASSSAAGTSSGELFF.

The rearrangement joins TRBV5-4 to TRBJ2-7; D is possibly TRBD2 (7 bases). Germline values: CDR1 SGHNT, CDR2 YYREEE (reference sequence). Trimming cost V 5 bases and J 0 bases, with 9 bases left between them. The CDR3 covers 13 residues. The CDR3 region is CASRGGGSYEQYF. In nucleotides, the CDR3 is TGTGCCAGCAGAGGGGGGGGCTCCTACGAGCAGTACTTC.

The chain links TRBV5-6 to TRBJ2-4; TRBD1 might be the D (5 bases). V gave up 1 base and J gave up 1 base, with 15 bases separating them. The CDR3 has 17 amino acids. Germline values: CDR1 SGHDT, CDR2 YYEEEE. CDR3 bases: TGTGCCAGCAGCTTGAACGGGCAGGGTAGGGCCAAAAACATTCAGTACTTC. As protein: CASSLNGQGRAKNIQYF. The variable domain in full, completed from reference TRBV5-6 and TRBJ2-4, reads DAGVTQSPTHLIKTRGQQVTLRCSPKSGHDTVSWYQQALGQGPQFIFQYYEEEERQRGNFPDRFSGHQFPNYSSELNVNALLLGDSALYLCASSLNGQGRAKNIQYFGAGTRLSVL.

The rearrangement uses TRBV11-2 and TRBJ1-2; a possible D gene is TRBD1 (6 bases). There are 14 residues in the CDR3. The germline V and J ends were trimmed by 6 bases and 3 bases, with 14 bases remaining between them. Germline V gene sequence: CDR1 SGHAT, CDR2 FQNNGV. DNA of the CDR3: TGTGCCAGCAGTCGAACGGACAGAGACTATGGCTACACCTTC. Amino acids: CASSRTDRDYGYTF.

The rearrangement joins TRBV13 to TRBJ2-7; 9 bases match TRBD2. Germline trimming cut 5 bases from V and 2 bases from J; bases unmatched to any gene: 10. CDR1 is PRHDT and CDR2 is FYEKMQ in the germline V gene (reference sequence). The CDR3 length is 16 residues. The CDR3 nucleotides read TGTGCCAGCAGCCGCCCGGGAGCGGGAGGTGCCTACGAGCAGTACTTC. Translation: CASSRPGAGGAYEQYF.

The V gene is TRBV18, the J gene TRBJ1-6; no firm D call. V was shortened by 2 bases and J by 7 bases, with 15 bases between the two germline ends. This CDR3 region has 16 residues. Germline V gene sequence: CDR1 KGHSH, CDR2 LQKENI. The CDR3 bases are TGTGCCAGCTCACCAAGAGCTTTGAATCTCAATTCACCCCTCCACTTT. Its translation: CASSPRALNLNSPLHF.

The genes are TRBV9 and TRBJ2-2; possibly TRBD2 for D (5 bases). CDR3 size: 16 residues. V was clipped by 0 bases and J by 0 bases, with 9 bases between them. Germline V gene data show CDR1 as SGDLS and CDR2 as YYNGEE. The CDR3 spells CASSVVAGSNTGELFF. CDR3 bases: TGTGCCAGCAGCGTAGTGGCGGGTTCGAACACCGGGGAGCTGTTTTTT.

The chain couples TRBV4-3 to TRBJ2-7, with D possibly matching TRBD2 (6 bases). Deletions cut 1 base from V and 5 bases from J, with 15 bases between. The CDR3 runs to 15 residues. Germline V lookup: CDR1 LGHNA, CDR2 YSLEER. The CDR3 here is CASSQVASAIHEQYF. CDR3 bases: TGCGCCAGCAGCCAAGTGGCTAGCGCCATCCACGAGCAGTACTTC.

The chain recombines TRBV30 with TRBJ2-1; a possible D gene is TRBD2 (6 bases). Germline V lookup: CDR1 GTSNPN, CDR2 SVGIG (reference sequence). The CDR3 is 13 residues long. The germline V and J ends were trimmed by 2 bases and 5 bases, with 10 bases remaining between them. CDR3 nucleotides: TGTGCCTGGAGTACGGGAGCGAACAATGAGCAGTTCTTC. Translated: CAWSTGANNEQFF.

The J gene is TRBJ1-2, the V gene TRBV11-3, with D maybe TRBD1 (5 bases). CDR3 size: 14 residues. The germline V gene has CDR1 SGHNT and CDR2 YENEEA. Trimming removed 1 base from V and 5 bases from J, with 11 bases in between. CDR3: CASSLGGTVYGYTF. CDR3 DNA sequence: TGTGCCAGCAGCTTAGGGGGCACAGTTTATGGCTACACCTTC.

V usage is TRBV21-1 and J usage is TRBJ2-7; no check of the table's D call, TRBD2, against the DNA was made. TRBV21-1 is an annotated pseudogene. The CDR3 runs to 16 residues. The CDR3 sequence is CASSNPGGVLSYEQYF. The CDR3 DNA follows: TGTGCCAGCAGCAACCCGGGGGGGGTCCTCTCCTACGAGCAGTACTTC.

The chain is built from TRBV10-1 and TRBJ1-4, with a weak D call TRBD1 (5 bases). Trimming removed 4 bases at V and 5 bases at J, with 8 bases between. CDR1 WNHNN and CDR2 SYGVQD come from the germline V gene (reference sequence). The CDR3 is made up of 13 amino acids. The DNA for the CDR3 is TGCGCCAGCAGTGGCGACAGAAATGAAAAACTGTTTTTT. Its translation is CASSGDRNEKLFF.

The chain combines TRBV5-4 with TRBJ1-5, with TRBD1 identical over 7 bases. The V gene's germline CDR1 is SGHNT and CDR2 YYREEE (reference sequence). V trimming: 2 bases; J trimming: 0 bases; junction bases outside the gene matches: 8. The length of the CDR3 is 17 residues. CDR3 residues: CASSFGQGVRSNQPQHF. CDR3 DNA: TGTGCCAGCAGCTTTGGCCAGGGGGTACGTAGCAATCAGCCCCAGCATTTT.

This sequence joins TRBV7-9 and TRBJ2-7; D might be TRBD2 (6 bases). V lost 5 bases, J lost 4 bases, and 15 bases lay in between. The CDR3 contains 14 residues. Per germline, CDR1 SEHNR and CDR2 FQNEAQ (reference sequence). This CDR3 is CASSAQTGGYEQYF. DNA for the CDR3: TGTGCCAGCAGCGCGCAGACTGGAGGGTACGAGCAGTACTTC.

This chain connects TRBV19 to TRBJ1-2; tentative D call: TRBD1 (5 bases). Germline assignment: CDR1 LNHDA and CDR2 SQIVND (reference sequence). The CDR3 sequence is 12 residues long. V was shortened by 4 bases and J by 4 bases, with 7 bases between the two germline ends. CDR3 in amino acids: CASSTGTYGYTF. DNA of the CDR3: TGTGCCAGTAGTACAGGGACCTATGGCTACACCTTC.

The J gene is TRBJ2-7, the V gene TRBV6-1; possibly TRBD2 for D (6 bases). Trimming shortened V by 0 bases and J by 3 bases, and 12 bases separated the two germline ends. CDR1 MNHNS and CDR2 SASEGT come from the germline V gene. The CDR3 has 15 amino acids. CDR3 in amino acids: CASSEAGRRVYEQYF. CDR3 coding DNA: TGTGCCAGCAGTGAAGCGGGGCGGAGGGTCTACGAGCAGTACTTC.